The T cell receptor (beta chain) under discussion was sequenced for a study of radiotherapy plus CTLA-4 blockade in lung cancer. Study information: Patients showed objective responses in 15% to 20% of cases, and disease control was achieved by approximately 31%. The study's findings and limits: In blood, after radiotherapy plus ipilimumab, tumor-derived TCR clones expanded. In blood, early T cell clone dynamics reportedly predicted response best, together with interferon-beta.

TCRdb's table, derived via immunoSEQ multiplex PCR, lists solely in-frame clones and lacks some. Of some 51,000 clones listed, about 76% are singletons. A note on this clone: The antigen remains unidentified.

Focal radiation plus CTLA-4 blockade with ipilimumab was given to patients with chemo-refractory metastatic non-small-cell lung cancer. The clonotype was recovered from a human donor with non-small cell lung cancer who had a complete response to radiotherapy plus ipilimumab. Specimen: peripheral blood, collected from a patient treated with radiotherapy plus ipilimumab.

The CDR3 DNA is TGCGCCAGCAGCTTGTTCACCTCCTCAGGGGACGGCTACACCTTC. Its protein product is CASSLFTSSGDGYTF. The chain uses TRBV5-1 and TRBJ1-2; a possible D gene is TRBD1 (6 bases). CDR3 length: 15 amino acids. Germline lookup yields CDR1 SGHRS and CDR2 YFSETQ. The V gene lost 1 base and the J gene lost 8 bases, with 18 bases spanning the gap.